This T cell receptor beta chain was observed in a study of early T cells in non-severe SARS-CoV-2 infection. Study-level information: Whole-blood bulk RNA, unsorted, was sequenced, and chains were unpaired. Study-level findings and limits: There was a bias toward anti-spike CD8 responses in VDJdb matching, which missed private and CD4 specificities.

This clonotype occurred a few times. Its cognate antigen is unknown. Each cDNA molecule carried a unique molecular identifier. TCRdb reprocessed the 5' RACE reads via MiXCR and lists one record per CDR3 protein. Among about 36,000 distinct CDR3 sequences listed, roughly 6.8% were seen once. V was clipped by 0 bases and J by 1 base, with 9 bases between them. CDR3 length: 15 amino acids. Germline V gives CDR1 LGHDT, CDR2 YNNKEL (reference sequence). This sequence joins TRBV3-1 and TRBJ2-5, with D possibly being TRBD1 (5 bases). Sequenced here: whole blood, sampled at baseline. This receptor was obtained from an adult who was a healthcare worker with PCR-confirmed SARS-CoV-2 infection or an uninfected control (not recorded which). CDR3 nucleotides: TGTGCCAGCAGCCAAGATCGACAGACCCAAGAGACCCAGTACTTC. This codes for CASSQDRQTQETQYF.